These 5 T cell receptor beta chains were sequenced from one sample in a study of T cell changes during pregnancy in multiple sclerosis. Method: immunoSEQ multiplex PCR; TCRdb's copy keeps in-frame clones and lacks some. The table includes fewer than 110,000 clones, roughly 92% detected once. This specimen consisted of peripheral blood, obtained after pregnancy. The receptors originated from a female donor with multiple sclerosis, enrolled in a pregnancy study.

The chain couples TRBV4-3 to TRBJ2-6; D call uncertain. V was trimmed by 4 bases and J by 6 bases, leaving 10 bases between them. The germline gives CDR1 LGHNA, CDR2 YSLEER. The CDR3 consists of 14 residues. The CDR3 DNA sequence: TGCGCCAGCAGCCCCCAGGAATCGGCCAACGTCCTGACTTTC. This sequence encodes CASSPQESANVLTF.

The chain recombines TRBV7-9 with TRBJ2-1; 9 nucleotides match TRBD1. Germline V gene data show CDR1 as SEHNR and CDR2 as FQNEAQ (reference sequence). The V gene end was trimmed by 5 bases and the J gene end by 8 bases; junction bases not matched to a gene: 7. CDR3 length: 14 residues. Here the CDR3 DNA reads TGTGCCAGCAGCCCGGGACAGGGACGGGATGAGCAGTTCTTC. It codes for CASSPGQGRDEQFF. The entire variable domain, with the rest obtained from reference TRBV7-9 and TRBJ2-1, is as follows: DTGVSQNPRHKITKRGQNVTFRCDPISEHNRLYWYRQTLGQGPEFLTYFQNEAQLEKSRLLSDRFSAERPKGSFSTLEIQRTEQGDSAMYLCASSPGQGRDEQFFGPGTRLTVL.

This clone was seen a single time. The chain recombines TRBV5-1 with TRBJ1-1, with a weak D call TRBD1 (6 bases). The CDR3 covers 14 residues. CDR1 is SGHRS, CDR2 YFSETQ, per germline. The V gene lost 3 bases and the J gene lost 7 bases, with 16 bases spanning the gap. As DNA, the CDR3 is TGCGCCAGCAGCTACCGACAGGCCCGGGGTGAAGCTTTCTTT. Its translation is CASSYRQARGEAFF.

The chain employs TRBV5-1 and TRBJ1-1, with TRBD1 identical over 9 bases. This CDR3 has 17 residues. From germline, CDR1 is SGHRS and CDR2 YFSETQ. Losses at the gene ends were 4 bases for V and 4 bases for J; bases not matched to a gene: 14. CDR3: CASSLGDREKRGTEAFF. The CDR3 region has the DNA TGCGCCAGCAGCCTAGGGGACAGGGAGAAGAGGGGCACTGAAGCTTTCTTT.

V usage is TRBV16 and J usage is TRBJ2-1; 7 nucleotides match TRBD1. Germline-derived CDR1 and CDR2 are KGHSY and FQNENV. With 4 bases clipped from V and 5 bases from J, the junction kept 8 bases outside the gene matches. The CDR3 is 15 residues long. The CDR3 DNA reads TGTGCCAGCAGCCCGTCCCGGGACAGAAACAATGAGCAGTTCTTC. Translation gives CASSPSRDRNNEQFF.